The 12 T cell receptor beta chains reported below all come from one sample, sequenced in a study of shared clonotypes between healthy human individuals. Assay used: immunoSEQ multiplex PCR; TCRdb lists only in-frame clones, some missing. The table has about 1 million clones, about three quarters seen once. Sample: memory CD4+ T cells sorted from blood. As for subset: CD45RA-negative fraction. The receptors shown here come from a man aged 18 to 30 in good health.

The chain is built from TRBV29-1 and TRBJ1-3; D is ambiguous. The germline gives CDR1 SQVTM, CDR2 ANQGSEA. There are 13 residues in the CDR3. Trimming removed 7 bases from V and 0 bases from J, with 10 bases in between. The CDR3 sequence is CSGVHASGNTIYF. DNA of the CDR3: TGCAGCGGTGTCCACGCCTCTGGAAACACCATATATTTT.

The chain carries TRBV7-2 and TRBJ1-6; perhaps TRBD1 as D (5 bases). Germline loops: CDR1 SGHTA, CDR2 FQGNSA. The CDR3 spans 16 residues. The germline V and J ends were trimmed by 2 bases and 7 bases, with 15 bases remaining between them. The DNA of the CDR3 is TGTGCCAGCAGCTTAATGAGGACAAATTTAAATTCACCCCTCCACTTT. The encoded protein is CASSLMRTNLNSPLHF.

The V gene is TRBV11-2, the J gene TRBJ1-2, with D tentatively TRBD1 (5 bases). V lost 5 bases to trimming and J lost 8 bases, with 15 bases between them. The germline V gene encodes CDR1 SGHAT and CDR2 FQNNGV. The CDR3 covers 13 residues. The CDR3 DNA is TGTGCCAGCAGCCATGGGGCTCCCGGCGGCTACACCTTC. Its protein product is CASSHGAPGGYTF.

The chain is built from TRBV11-2 and TRBJ2-7; D remains unclear. This CDR3 is 15 amino acids long. The germline V gene has CDR1 SGHAT and CDR2 FQNNGV. V lost 3 bases and J lost 1, with 13 bases in between. The CDR3 spells CASSFSHGGSYEQYF. CDR3 DNA: TGTGCCAGCAGCTTTTCCCACGGCGGTTCCTACGAGCAGTACTTC.

The CDR3 region has the DNA TGTGCCTGGAGTGTAAGGAGAAACGGTGAGCAGTTCTTC. Protein: CAWSVRRNGEQFF. V gene TRBV30 combines with J gene TRBJ2-1, with D uncertain. The germline CDR1 and CDR2 sequences are GTSNPN and SVGIG (reference sequence). There are 13 residues in the CDR3. V lost 0 bases, J lost 9 bases, and 12 bases lay in between.

The chain employs TRBV27 and TRBJ2-1; TRBD2 aligns across 15 bases. Trimming took 5 bases from V and 0 from J; bases not matched to a gene: 8. This CDR3 has 19 residues. CDR1 is MNHEY, CDR2 SMNVEV, per germline (reference sequence). The CDR3 nucleotides read TGTGCCAGCAGTCGGACTAGCGGGGGGGCCCGAAGCTCCTACAATGAGCAGTTCTTC. It translates to CASSRTSGGARSSYNEQFF.

The chain couples TRBV15 to TRBJ2-1; 8 bases are a match to TRBD2. Germline CDR1 LNHNV, CDR2 YYDKDF (reference sequence). The ends lost 3 bases at V and 4 bases at J; junction bases unmatched: 8. The CDR3 consists of 16 residues. The CDR3 loop reads CATSRSTGGIYNEQFF. The CDR3 DNA follows: TGTGCCACCAGCAGGAGTACGGGGGGGATTTACAATGAGCAGTTCTTC.

The genes are TRBV4-3 and TRBJ1-4, with a tentative D call TRBD1 (5 bases). The V end was cut by 2 bases, the J end by 5 bases, with 15 bases between. The CDR3 is made up of 16 amino acids. In germline, CDR1 is LGHNA, CDR2 YSLEER. The CDR3 spells CASSQQAGRGNEKLFF. CDR3 nucleotide sequence: TGCGCCAGCAGCCAACAAGCGGGACGGGGAAATGAAAAACTGTTTTTT.

This clone occurred once. CDR3 in DNA: TGTGCTAGTGGATTCGGGACTCCAAACACCGGGGAGCTGTTTTTT. It yields the protein CASGFGTPNTGELFF. The rearrangement joins TRBV12-5 to TRBJ2-2; tentative D call: TRBD2 (6 bases). Trimming shortened V by 6 bases and J by 2 bases, and 13 bases separated the two germline ends. The germline V gene has CDR1 LGHNT and CDR2 FRNRAP. The length of the CDR3 is 15 residues.

The V gene is TRBV5-4, the J gene TRBJ2-3; possibly TRBD1 or TRBD2 for D (5 bases each). This CDR3 spans 13 amino acids. CDR1 and CDR2 (germline): SGHNT, YYREEE (reference sequence). V was shortened by 2 bases and J by 6 bases, with 10 bases between the two germline ends. Here the CDR3 DNA reads TGTGCCAGCAGCTTCTCCGGGACCGATACGCAGTATTTT. Translation: CASSFSGTDTQYF.

This clone was picked up one time. The J gene is TRBJ2-3, the V gene TRBV28; 8 positions match TRBD2. Trimming cost V 6 bases and J 7 bases; bases outside gene matches: 12. The germline V gene encodes CDR1 MDHEN and CDR2 SYDVKM. The CDR3 runs to 15 residues. CDR3 in amino acids: CASSPKRGPHHTQYF. CDR3 DNA sequence: TGTGCCAGCAGCCCCAAGCGGGGGCCCCACCATACGCAGTATTTT. The entire variable domain, with the rest obtained from reference TRBV28 and TRBJ2-3, is as follows: DVKVTQSSRYLVKRTGEKVFLECVQDMDHENMFWYRQDPGLGLRLIYFSYDVKMKEKGDIPEGYSVSREKKERFSLILESASTNQTSMYLCASSPKRGPHHTQYFGPGTRLTVL.

The V call is TRBV28, the J call TRBJ1-2; D might be TRBD1 (5 bases). Germline lookup yields CDR1 MDHEN and CDR2 SYDVKM. The CDR3 has 14 amino acids. V lost 5 bases and J 1 base, leaving 11 bases between the germline ends. In nucleotides, the CDR3 is TGTGCCAGCAGTGCGACAGTGTTTAACTATGGCTACACCTTC. It is translated as CASSATVFNYGYTF.